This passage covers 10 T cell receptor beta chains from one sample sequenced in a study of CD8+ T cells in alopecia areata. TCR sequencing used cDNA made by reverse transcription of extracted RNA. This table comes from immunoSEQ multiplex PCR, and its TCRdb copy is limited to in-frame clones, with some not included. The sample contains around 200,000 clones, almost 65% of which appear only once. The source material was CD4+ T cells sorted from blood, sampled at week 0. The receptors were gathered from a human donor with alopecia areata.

CDR3 DNA sequence: TGCAGCGTTGCGACAGGGACTAACTATGGCTACACCTTC. This translates into CSVATGTNYGYTF. V gene TRBV29-1 combines with J gene TRBJ1-2, with TRBD1 identical over 7 bases. The CDR3 covers 13 residues. With 4 bases clipped from V and 0 bases from J, the junction kept 2 bases outside the gene matches. In germline, CDR1 is SQVTM, CDR2 ANQGSEA.

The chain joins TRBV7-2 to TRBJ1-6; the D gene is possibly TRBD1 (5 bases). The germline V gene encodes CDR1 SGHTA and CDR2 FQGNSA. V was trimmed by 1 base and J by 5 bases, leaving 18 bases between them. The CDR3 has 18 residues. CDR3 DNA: TGTGCCAGCAGCTTAGAGGACCCCACGGACACGGATAATTCACCCCTCCACTTT. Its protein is CASSLEDPTDTDNSPLHF.

In DNA, the CDR3 is TGTGCCATCAGTGATGACAGAAGGGAGACCCAGTACTTC. It yields the protein CAISDDRRETQYF. The chain combines TRBV10-3 with TRBJ2-5; D may be TRBD1 (5 bases). V lost 3 bases, J lost 5 bases, and 10 bases lay in between. The CDR3 loop spans 13 amino acids. Germline V gene sequence: CDR1 ENHRY, CDR2 SYGVKD.

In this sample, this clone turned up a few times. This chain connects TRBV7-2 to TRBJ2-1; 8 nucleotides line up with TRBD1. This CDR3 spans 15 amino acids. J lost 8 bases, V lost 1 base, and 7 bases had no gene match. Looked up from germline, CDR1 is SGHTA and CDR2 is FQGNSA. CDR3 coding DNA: TGTGCCAGCAGCTTAGAGGGGACAGGATGGGATGAGCAGTTCTTC. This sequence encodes CASSLEGTGWDEQFF. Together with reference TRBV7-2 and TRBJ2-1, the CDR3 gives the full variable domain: GAGVSQSPSNKVTEKGKDVELRCDPISGHTALYWYRQSLGQGLEFLIYFQGNSAPDKSGLPSDRFSAERTGGSVSTLTIQRTQQEDSAVYLCASSLEGTGWDEQFFGPGTRLTVL.

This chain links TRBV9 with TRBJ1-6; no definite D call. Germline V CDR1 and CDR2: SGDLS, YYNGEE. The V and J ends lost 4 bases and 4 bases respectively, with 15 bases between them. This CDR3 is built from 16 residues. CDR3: CASSPLHWGYNSPLHF. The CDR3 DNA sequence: TGTGCCAGCAGCCCGCTTCACTGGGGTTATAATTCACCCCTCCACTTT.

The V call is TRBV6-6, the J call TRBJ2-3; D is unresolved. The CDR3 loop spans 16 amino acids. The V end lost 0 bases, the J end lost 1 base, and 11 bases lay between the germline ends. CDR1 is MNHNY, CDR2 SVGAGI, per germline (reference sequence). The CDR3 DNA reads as TGTGCCAGCAGTTACTCGTCAGCCCCCGGCACAGATACGCAGTATTTT. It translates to CASSYSSAPGTDTQYF.

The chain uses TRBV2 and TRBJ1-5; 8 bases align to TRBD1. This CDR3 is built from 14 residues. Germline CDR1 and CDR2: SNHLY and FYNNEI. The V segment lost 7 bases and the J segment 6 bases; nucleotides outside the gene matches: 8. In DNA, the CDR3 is TGTGCCAGCATGAGGACAGGGACGGGTCAGCCCCAGCATTTT. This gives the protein CASMRTGTGQPQHF.

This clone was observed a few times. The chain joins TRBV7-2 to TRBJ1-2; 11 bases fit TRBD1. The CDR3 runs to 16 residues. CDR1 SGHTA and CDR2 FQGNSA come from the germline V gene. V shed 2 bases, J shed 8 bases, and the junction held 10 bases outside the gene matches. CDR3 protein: CASSLSFRGQGGGYTF. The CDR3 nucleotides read TGTGCCAGCAGCTTATCTTTCCGGGGACAGGGGGGAGGCTACACCTTC.

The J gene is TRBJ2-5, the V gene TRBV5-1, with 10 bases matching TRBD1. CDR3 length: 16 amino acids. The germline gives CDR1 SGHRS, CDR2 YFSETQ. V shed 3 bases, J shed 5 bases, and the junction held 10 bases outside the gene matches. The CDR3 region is CASSSTGGERRETQYF. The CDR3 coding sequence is TGCGCCAGCAGCTCGACAGGGGGCGAGCGGAGGGAGACCCAGTACTTC.

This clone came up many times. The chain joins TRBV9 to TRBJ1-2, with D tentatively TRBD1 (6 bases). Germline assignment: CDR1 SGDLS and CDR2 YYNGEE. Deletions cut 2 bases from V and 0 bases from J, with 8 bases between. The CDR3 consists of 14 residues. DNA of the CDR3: TGTGCCAGCAGCGTGGACAGCTCTAACTATGGCTACACCTTC. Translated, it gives CASSVDSSNYGYTF.